This TCR beta chain was sequenced during a study of cytomegalovirus exposure and HLA in healthy donors. The wider study: The early release's HLA-typed donors yielded roughly 85 million unique TCRs.

Concerning this clone: Its antigen is not known.

PCR involved 60 Vbeta and 13 Jbeta primers. The protocol was immunoSEQ multiplex PCR, while the TCRdb copy is restricted to in-frame clones and leaves out a portion. Of fewer than 200,000 clones listed, about three quarters are singletons. Germline V gives CDR1 SGHRS, CDR2 YFSETQ. V dropped 4 bases and J dropped 4 bases, with 12 bases sitting between them. This CDR3 has 14 amino acids. Study conclusions and caveats: Among immune exposure information, only CMV serostatus was available.

The chain has TRBV5-1 and TRBJ2-1; tentatively, D is TRBD2 (5 bases). This receptor was taken from a female donor in good health and CMV-seronegative. The sequenced sample was PBMCs. CDR3 coding DNA: TGCGCCAGCAGCCCCAGGACTGAGTACAATGAGCAGTTCTTC. Translated, it gives CASSPRTEYNEQFF.